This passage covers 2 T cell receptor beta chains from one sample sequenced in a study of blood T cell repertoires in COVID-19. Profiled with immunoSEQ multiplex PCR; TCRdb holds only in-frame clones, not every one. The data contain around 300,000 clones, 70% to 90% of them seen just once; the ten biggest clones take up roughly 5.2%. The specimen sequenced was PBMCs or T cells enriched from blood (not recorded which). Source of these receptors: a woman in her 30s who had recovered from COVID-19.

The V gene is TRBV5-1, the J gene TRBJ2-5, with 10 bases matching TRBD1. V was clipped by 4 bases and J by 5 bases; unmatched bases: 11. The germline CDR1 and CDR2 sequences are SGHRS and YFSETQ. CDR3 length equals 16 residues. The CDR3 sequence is CASSQPGTGVAETQYF. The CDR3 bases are TGCGCCAGCAGCCAACCCGGGACAGGGGTGGCGGAGACCCAGTACTTC.

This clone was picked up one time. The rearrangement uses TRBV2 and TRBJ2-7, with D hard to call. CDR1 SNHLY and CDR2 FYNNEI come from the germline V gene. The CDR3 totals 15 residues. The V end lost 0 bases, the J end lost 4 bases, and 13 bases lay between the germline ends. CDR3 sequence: CASSEAPYVRYEQYF. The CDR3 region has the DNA TGTGCCAGCAGTGAAGCCCCTTACGTTCGGTACGAGCAGTACTTC.